This is a list of T cell receptor beta chains from one sample in a study of cytomegalovirus exposure and HLA in healthy donors. Profiling relied on immunoSEQ multiplex PCR, and the TCRdb table lists in-frame clones only, not all of them. Its listing shows tens of thousands of clones. The source material was PBMCs. These receptors all stem from a woman between 25 and 40 years old in good health and CMV-seronegative. The CDR3 runs from the conserved cysteine through the conserved F or W. The order of the fields is CDR3 length, J gene, V gene, CDR3 protein.

len: 15
j_gene: TRBJ1-6
v_gene: TRBV7-2
CDR3aa: CASSSRTGTNSPLHF

len: 15
j_gene: TRBJ1-2
v_gene: TRBV9
CDR3aa: CASSARTGFDYGYTF

len: 14
j_gene: TRBJ1-1
v_gene: TRBV6-1
CDR3aa: CASNFRGLNTEAFF

len: 16
j_gene: TRBJ1-2
v_gene: TRBV4-1
CDR3aa: CASSQLGQGFGYGYTF

len: 16
j_gene: TRBJ1-2
v_gene: TRBV6-6
CDR3aa: CASSSQGSPGKYGYTF

len: 13
j_gene: TRBJ1-1
v_gene: TRBV29-1
CDR3aa: CSVEQGAVTEAFF

len: 13
j_gene: TRBJ1-1
v_gene: TRBV19
CDR3aa: CASSWGGRTEAFF

len: 16
j_gene: TRBJ2-2
v_gene: TRBV4-2
CDR3aa: CASSPKATTGTGELFF

len: 14
j_gene: TRBJ1-3
v_gene: TRBV5-5
CDR3aa: CASTLGSAGNTIYF

len: 15
j_gene: TRBJ2-1
v_gene: TRBV11-2
CDR3aa: CASSDRDRGYNEQFF

len: 15
j_gene: TRBJ2-1
v_gene: TRBV7-9
CDR3aa: CASSPNDSAYNEQFF

len: 14
j_gene: TRBJ2-7
v_gene: TRBV7-8
CDR3aa: CASSLATFDDEQYF

len: 15
j_gene: TRBJ1-5
v_gene: TRBV30
CDR3aa: CAGSGDSHSNQPQHF

len: 15
j_gene: TRBJ1-1
v_gene: TRBV27
CDR3aa: CASSVTGTANTEAFF

len: 16
j_gene: TRBJ2-2
v_gene: TRBV18
CDR3aa: CASSPLGLANTGELFF

len: 14
j_gene: TRBJ2-4
v_gene: TRBV30
CDR3aa: CAWSPDRAKNIQYF

len: 13
j_gene: TRBJ2-7
v_gene: TRBV29-1
CDR3aa: CSVAGKVSYEQYF

len: 17
j_gene: TRBJ2-6
v_gene: TRBV4-1
CDR3aa: CASSQDWRTSGANVLTF

len: 14
j_gene: TRBJ1-1
v_gene: TRBV19
CDR3aa: CASRGGRWDTEAFF

len: 15
j_gene: TRBJ2-7
v_gene: TRBV2
CDR3aa: CASTPGTSRTYEQYF

len: 12
j_gene: TRBJ1-1
v_gene: TRBV2
CDR3aa: CASHGARTEAFF

len: 13
j_gene: TRBJ2-5
v_gene: TRBV30
CDR3aa: CAWTRGGMREQYF